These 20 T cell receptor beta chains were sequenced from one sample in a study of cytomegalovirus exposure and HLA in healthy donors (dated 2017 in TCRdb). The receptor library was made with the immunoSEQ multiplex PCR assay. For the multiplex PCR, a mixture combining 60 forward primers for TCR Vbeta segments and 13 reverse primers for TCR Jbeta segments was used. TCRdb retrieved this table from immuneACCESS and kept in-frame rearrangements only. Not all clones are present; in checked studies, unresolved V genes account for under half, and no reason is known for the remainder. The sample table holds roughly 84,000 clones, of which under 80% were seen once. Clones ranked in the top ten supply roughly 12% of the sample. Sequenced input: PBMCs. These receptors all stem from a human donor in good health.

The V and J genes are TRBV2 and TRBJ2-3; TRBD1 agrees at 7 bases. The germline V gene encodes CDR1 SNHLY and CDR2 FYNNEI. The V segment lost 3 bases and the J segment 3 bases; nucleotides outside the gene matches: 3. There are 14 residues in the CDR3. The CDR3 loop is CASSEYRGTDTQYF. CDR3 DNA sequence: TGTGCCAGCAGTGAGTACAGGGGAACAGATACGCAGTATTTT.

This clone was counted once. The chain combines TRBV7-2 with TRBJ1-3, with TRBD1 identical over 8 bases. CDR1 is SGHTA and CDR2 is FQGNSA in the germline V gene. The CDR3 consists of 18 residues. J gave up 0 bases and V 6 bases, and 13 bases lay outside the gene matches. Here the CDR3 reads CASRQQGVAGTSGNTIYF. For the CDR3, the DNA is TGTGCCAGCAGGCAACAGGGGGTTGCAGGGACCTCTGGAAACACCATATATTTT.

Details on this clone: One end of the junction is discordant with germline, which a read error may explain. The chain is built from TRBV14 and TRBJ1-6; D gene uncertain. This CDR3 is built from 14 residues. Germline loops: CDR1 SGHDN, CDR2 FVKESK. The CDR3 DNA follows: TGTGCCAGCAGCCAAGGACTAATAAATTCACCCCTCAACTTT. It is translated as CASSQGLINSPLNF.

The DNA of the CDR3 is TGTGCTAGTGGCCTCAGGGATTTCGGCTATGGCTACACCTTC. Its translation: CASGLRDFGYGYTF. The J gene is TRBJ1-2, the V gene TRBV12-5; maybe TRBD1 (5 bases). The germline V gene encodes CDR1 LGHNT and CDR2 FRNRAP. Trimming left V 6 bases short and J 4 bases short, with 15 bases between. There are 14 residues in the CDR3.

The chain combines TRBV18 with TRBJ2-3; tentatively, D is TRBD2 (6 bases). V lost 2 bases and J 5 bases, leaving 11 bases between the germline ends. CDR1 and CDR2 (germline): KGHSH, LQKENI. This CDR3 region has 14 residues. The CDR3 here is CASSPGGTVDTQYF. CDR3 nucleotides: TGTGCCAGCTCACCAGGGGGGACGGTAGATACGCAGTATTTT.

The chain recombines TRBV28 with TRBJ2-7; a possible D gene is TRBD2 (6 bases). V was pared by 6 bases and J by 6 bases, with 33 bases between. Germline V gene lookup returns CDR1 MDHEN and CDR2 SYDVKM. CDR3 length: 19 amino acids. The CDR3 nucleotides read TGTGCCAGCAGCTCCGGGACTCCCCGTGTTCGGTTTTGGGTCAGCGAGCAGTACTTC. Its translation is CASSSGTPRVRFWVSEQYF.

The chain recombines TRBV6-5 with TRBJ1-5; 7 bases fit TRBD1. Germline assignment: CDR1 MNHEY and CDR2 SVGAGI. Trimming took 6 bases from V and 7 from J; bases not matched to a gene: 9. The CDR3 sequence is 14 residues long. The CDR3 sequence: CASSQRGLRQPQHF. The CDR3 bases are TGTGCCAGCAGCCAGAGGGGGCTGCGGCAGCCCCAGCATTTT.

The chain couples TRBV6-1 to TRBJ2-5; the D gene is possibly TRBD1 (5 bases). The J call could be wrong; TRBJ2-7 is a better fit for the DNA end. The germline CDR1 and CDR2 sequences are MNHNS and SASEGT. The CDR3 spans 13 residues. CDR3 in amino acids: CASTTGPSYEQYF. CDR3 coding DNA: TGTGCCAGCACTACAGGCCCCTCGTACGAGCAGTACTTC.

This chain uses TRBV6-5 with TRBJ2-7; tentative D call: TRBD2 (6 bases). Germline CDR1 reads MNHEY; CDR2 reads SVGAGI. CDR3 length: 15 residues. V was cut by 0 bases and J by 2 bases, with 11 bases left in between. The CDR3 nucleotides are TGTGCCAGCAGTTACTCTACGGCGGGGACCTACGAGCAGTACTTC. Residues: CASSYSTAGTYEQYF.

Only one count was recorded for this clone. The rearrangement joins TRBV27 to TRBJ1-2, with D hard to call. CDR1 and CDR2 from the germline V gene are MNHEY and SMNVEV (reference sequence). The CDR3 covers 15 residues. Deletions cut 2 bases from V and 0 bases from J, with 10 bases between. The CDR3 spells CASSLSVGPNYGYTF. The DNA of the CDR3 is TGTGCCAGCAGTTTAAGCGTAGGCCCTAACTATGGCTACACCTTC.

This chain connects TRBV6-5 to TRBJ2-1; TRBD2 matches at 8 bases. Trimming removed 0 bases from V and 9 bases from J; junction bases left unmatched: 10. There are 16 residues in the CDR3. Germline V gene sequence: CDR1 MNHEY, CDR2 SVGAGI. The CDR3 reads CASSYSPSGGIGEQFF. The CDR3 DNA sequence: TGTGCCAGCAGTTACTCCCCCAGCGGGGGAATAGGTGAGCAGTTCTTC.

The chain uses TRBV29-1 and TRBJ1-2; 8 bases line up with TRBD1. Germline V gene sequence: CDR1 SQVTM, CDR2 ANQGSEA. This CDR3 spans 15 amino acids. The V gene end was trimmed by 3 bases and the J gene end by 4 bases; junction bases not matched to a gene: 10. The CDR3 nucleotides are TGCAGCGTTGAGCCCCACAGGGGGGAATCCTATGGCTACACCTTC. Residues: CSVEPHRGESYGYTF.

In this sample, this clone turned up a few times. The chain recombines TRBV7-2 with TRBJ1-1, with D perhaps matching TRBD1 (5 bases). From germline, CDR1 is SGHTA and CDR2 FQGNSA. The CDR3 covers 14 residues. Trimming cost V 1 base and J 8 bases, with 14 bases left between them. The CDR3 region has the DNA TGTGCCAGCAGCTTAGGGTCGGGGGATTTCGAAGCTTTCTTT. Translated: CASSLGSGDFEAFF.

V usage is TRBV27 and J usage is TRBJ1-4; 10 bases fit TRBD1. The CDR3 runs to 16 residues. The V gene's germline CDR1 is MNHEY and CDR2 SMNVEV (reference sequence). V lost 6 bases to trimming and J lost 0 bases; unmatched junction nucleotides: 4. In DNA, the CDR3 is TGTGCCAGCAGGATAGGACAGGGGGCAACTAATGAAAAACTGTTTTTT. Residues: CASRIGQGATNEKLFF.

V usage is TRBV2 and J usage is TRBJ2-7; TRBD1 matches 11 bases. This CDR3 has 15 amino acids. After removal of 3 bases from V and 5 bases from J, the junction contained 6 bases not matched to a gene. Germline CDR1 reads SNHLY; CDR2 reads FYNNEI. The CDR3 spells CASSDAGQGENEQYF. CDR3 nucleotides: TGTGCCAGCAGTGATGCGGGACAGGGGGAAAACGAGCAGTACTTC.

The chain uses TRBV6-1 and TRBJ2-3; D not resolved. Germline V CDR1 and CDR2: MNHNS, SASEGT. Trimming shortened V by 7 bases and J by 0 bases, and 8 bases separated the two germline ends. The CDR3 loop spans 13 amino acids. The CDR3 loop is CASILTSTDTQYF. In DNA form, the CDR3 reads TGTGCCAGCATTCTGACTAGCACAGATACGCAGTATTTT.

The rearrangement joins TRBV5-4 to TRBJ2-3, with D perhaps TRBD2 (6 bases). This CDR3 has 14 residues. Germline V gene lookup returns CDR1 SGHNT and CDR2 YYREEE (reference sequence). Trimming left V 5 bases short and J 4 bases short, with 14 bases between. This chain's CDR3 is CASRARERSDTQYF. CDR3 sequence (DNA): TGTGCCAGCAGAGCGCGGGAAAGGTCAGATACGCAGTATTTT.

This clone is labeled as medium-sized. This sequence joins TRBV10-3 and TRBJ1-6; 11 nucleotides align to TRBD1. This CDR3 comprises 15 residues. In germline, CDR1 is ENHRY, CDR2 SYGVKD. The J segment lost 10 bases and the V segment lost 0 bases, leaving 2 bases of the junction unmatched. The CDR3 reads CAISESGTGGSPLHF. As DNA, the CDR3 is TGTGCCATCAGTGAGTCTGGGACAGGGGGATCACCCCTCCACTTT.

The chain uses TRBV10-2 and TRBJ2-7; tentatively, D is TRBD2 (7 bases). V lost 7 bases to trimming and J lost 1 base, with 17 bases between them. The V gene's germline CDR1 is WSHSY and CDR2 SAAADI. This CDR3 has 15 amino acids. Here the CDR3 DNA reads TGCGCCAGCACAGAAGGCGGGGGCCCTTCCTACGAGCAGTACTTC. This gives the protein CASTEGGGPSYEQYF.

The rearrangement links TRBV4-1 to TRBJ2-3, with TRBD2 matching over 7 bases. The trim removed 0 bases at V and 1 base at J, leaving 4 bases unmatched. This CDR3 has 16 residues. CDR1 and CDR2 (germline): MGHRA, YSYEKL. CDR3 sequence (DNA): TGCGCCAGCAGCCAAGAAACGAGCGGGGGCACAGATACGCAGTATTTT. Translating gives CASSQETSGGTDTQYF.